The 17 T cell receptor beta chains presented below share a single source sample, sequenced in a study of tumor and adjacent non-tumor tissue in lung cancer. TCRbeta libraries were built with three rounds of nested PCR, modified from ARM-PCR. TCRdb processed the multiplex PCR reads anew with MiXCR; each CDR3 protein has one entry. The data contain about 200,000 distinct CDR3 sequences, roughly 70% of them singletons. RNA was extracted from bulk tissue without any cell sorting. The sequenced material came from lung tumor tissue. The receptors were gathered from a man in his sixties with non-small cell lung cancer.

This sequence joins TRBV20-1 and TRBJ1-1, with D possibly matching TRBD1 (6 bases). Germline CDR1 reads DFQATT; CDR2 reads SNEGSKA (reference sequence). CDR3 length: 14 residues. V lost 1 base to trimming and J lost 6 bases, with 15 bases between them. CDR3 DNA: TGCAGTGCTAGAGTAATCGGGGGGGGCGCTGAAGCTTTCTTT. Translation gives CSARVIGGGAEAFF.

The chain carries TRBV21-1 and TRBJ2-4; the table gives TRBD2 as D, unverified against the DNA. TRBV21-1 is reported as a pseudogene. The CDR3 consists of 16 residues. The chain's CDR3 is CASSKVGSGGCDIQYF. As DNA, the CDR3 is TGTGCCAGCAGCAAAGTGGGTAGCGGGGGGTGCGACATTCAGTACTTC.

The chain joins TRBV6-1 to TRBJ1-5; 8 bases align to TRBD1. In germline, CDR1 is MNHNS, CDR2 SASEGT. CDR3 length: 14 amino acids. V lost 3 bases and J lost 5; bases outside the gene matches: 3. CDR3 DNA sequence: TGTGCCAGCAGTGATGGACAGGGTCATCAGCCCCAGCATTTT. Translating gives CASSDGQGHQPQHF.

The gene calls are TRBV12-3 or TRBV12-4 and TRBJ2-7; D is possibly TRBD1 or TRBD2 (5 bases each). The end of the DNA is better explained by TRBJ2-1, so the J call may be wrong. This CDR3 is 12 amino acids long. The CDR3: CASSFRGYVQFF. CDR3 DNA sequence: TGTGCCAGCAGTTTCCGGGGCTACGTGCAGTTCTTC.

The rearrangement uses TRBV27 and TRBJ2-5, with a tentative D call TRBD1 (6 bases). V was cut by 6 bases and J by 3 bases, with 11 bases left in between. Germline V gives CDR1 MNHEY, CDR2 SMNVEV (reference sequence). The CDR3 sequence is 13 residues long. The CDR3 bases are TGTGCCAGCAGCAGGGGATTTGAAGAGACCCAGTACTTC. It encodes CASSRGFEETQYF.

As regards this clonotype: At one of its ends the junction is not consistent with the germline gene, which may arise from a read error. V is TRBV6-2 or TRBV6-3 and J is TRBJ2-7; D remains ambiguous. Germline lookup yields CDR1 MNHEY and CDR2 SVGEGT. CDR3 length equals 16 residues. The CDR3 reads CASRKVHASRTHEQYF. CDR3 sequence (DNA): TGTGCCAGCAGAAAAGTGCACGCGTCCAGGACCCACGAGCAGTATTTC.

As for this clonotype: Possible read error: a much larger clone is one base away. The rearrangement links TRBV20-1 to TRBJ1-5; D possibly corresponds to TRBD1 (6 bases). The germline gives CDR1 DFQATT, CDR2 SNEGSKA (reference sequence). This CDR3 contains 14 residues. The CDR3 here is CSASVGTKNQSQHF. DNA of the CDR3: TGCAGTGCTAGCGTCGGGACAAAGAATCAGTCCCAGCATTTT.

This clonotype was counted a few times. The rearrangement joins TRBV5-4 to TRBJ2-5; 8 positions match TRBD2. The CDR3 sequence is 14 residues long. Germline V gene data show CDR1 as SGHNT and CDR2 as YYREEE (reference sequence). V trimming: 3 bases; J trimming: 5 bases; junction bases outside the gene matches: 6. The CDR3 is CASSSPAGEETQYF. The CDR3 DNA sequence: TGTGCCAGCAGCTCGCCAGCGGGAGAGGAGACCCAGTACTTC.

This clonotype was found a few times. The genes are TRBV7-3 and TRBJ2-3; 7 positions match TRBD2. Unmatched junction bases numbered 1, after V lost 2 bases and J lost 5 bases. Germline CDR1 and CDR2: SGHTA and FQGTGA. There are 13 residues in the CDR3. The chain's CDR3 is CASSLAGEDTQYF. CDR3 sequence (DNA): TGTGCCAGCAGCTTAGCGGGAGAAGATACGCAGTATTTT.

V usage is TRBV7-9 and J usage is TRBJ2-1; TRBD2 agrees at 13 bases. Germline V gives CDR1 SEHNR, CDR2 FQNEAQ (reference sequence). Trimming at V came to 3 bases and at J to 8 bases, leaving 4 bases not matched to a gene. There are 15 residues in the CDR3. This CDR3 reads CASSFTSGRADEQFF. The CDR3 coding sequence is TGTGCCAGCAGCTTTACTAGCGGGAGGGCCGATGAGCAGTTCTTC.

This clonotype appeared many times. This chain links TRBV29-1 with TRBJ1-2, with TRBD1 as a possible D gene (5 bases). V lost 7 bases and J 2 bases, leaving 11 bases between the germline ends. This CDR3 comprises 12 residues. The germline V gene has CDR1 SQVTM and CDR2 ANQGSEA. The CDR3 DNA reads TGCAGCGCCTCAGACAGAAACTATGGCTACACCTTC. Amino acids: CSASDRNYGYTF.

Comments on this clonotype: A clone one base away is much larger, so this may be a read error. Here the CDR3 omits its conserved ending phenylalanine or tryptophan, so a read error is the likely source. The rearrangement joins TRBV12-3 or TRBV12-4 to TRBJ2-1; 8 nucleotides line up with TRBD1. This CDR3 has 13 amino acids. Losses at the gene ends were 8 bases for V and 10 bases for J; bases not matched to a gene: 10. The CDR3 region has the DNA TGTGCCAGCGGGTCAAGACAGGGGAGCGAGCAGTTCCTC. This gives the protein CASGSRQGSEQFL.

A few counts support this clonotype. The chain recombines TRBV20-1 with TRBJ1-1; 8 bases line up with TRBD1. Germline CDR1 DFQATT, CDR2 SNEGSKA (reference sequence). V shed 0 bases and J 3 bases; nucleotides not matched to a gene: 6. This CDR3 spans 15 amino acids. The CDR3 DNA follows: TGCAGTGCTAGAGATCACAGGGGGGGGGACACTGAAGCTTTCTTT. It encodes CSARDHRGGDTEAFF.

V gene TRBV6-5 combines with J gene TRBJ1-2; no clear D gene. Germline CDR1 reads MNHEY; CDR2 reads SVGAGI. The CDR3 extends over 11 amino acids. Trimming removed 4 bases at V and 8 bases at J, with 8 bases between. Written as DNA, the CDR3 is TGTGCCAGCAGTTTCTCACGGGGCTACACCTTC. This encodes CASSFSRGYTF.

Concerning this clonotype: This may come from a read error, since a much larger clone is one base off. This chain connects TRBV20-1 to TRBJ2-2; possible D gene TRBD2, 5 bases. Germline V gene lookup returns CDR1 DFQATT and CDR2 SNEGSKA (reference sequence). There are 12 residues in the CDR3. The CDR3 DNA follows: TGCAATGCTAGACTAAACACCGGGGAGCTGTTTTTT. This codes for CNARLNTGELFF.

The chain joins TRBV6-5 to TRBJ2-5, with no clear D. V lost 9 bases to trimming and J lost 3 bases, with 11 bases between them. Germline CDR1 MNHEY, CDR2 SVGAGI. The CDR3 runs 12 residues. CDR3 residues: CASGMAEETQYF. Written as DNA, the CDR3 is TGTGCCAGTGGAATGGCAGAAGAGACCCAGTACTTC.

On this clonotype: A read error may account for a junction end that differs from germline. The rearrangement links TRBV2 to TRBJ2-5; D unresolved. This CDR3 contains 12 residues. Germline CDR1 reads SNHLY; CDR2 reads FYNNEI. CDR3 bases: TGTGCCAGTAGTGAACGTCTGGAGACCCAGTACTTC. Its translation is CASSERLETQYF.